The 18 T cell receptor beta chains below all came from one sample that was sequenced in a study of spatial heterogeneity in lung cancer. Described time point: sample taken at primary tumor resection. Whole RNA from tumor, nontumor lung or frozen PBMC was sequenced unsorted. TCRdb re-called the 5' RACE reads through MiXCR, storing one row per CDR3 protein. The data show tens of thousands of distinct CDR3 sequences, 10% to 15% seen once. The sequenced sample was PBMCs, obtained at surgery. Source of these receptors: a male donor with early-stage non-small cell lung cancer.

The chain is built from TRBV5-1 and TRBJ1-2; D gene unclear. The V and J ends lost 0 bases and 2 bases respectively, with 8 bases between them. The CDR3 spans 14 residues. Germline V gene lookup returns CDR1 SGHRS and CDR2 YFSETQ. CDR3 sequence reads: CASSLDSENYGYTF. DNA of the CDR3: TGCGCCAGCAGCTTGGACAGTGAAAACTATGGCTACACCTTC.

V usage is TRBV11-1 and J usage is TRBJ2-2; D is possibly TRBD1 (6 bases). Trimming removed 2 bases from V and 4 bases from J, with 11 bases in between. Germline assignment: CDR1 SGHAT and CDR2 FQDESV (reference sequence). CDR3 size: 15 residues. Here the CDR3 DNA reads TGTGCCAGCAGCTTATACAGGGAAAGCACCGGGGAGCTGTTTTTT. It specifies CASSLYRESTGELFF.

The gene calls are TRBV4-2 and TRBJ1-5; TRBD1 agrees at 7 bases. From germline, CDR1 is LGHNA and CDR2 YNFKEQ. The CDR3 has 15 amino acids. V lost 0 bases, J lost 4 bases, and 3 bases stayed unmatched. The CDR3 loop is CASSQETGDNQPQHF. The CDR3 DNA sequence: TGTGCCAGCAGCCAAGAAACAGGGGATAATCAGCCCCAGCATTTT.

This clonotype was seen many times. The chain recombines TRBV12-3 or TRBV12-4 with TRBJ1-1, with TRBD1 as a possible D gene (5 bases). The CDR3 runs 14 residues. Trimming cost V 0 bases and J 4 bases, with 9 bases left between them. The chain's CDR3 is CASSLAGAGTEAFF. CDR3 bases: TGTGCCAGCAGTTTAGCAGGGGCAGGCACTGAAGCTTTCTTT.

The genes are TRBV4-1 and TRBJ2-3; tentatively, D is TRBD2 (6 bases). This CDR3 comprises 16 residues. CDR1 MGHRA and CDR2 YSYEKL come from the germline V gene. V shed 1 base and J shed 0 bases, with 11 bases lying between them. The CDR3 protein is CASSQGWAGSTDTQYF. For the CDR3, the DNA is TGCGCCAGCAGCCAAGGGTGGGCGGGAAGCACAGATACGCAGTATTTT.

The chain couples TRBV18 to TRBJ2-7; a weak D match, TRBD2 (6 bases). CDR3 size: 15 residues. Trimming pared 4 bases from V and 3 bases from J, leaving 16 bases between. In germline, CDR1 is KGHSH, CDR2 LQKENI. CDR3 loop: CASSQEGRLGYEQYF. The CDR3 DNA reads TGTGCCAGCTCACAAGAAGGGAGGTTGGGCTACGAGCAGTACTTC.

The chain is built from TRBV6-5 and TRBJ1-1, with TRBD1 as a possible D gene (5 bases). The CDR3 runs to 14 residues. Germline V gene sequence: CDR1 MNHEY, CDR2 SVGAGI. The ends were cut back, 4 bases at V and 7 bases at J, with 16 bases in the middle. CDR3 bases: TGTGCCAGCAGTTCGGGGACGGCTGCCGGTGAAGCTTTCTTT. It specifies CASSSGTAAGEAFF.

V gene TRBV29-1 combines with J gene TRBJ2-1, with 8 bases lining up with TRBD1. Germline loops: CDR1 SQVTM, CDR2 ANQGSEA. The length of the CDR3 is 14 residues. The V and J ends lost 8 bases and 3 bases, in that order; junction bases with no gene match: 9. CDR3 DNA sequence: TGCAGCTTCAACAGGGGGGACATCTACAATGAGCAGTTCTTC. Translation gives CSFNRGDIYNEQFF.

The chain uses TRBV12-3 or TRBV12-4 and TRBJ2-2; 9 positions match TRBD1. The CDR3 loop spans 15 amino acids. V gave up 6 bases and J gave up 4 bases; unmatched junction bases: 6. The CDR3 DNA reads TGTGCCAGCAGGCCAGGGACAGGGATCACCGGGGAGCTGTTTTTT. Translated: CASRPGTGITGELFF.

The CDR3 loop reads CSARDHTRGGMQYF. DNA for the CDR3: TGCAGTGCTAGAGACCACACTCGAGGGGGTATGCAGTATTTT. V is TRBV20-1 and J is TRBJ2-3; D perhaps matches TRBD1 (6 bases). Trimming shortened V by 0 bases and J by 11 bases, and 18 bases separated the two germline ends. The germline V gene has CDR1 DFQATT and CDR2 SNEGSKA (reference sequence). The CDR3 loop spans 14 amino acids.

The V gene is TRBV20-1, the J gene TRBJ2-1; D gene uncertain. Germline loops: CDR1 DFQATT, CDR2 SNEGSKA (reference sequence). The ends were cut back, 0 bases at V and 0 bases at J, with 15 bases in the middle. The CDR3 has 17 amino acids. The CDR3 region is CSARDLERAISYNEQFF. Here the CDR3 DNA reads TGCAGTGCTAGAGATCTAGAGAGAGCGATCTCCTACAATGAGCAGTTCTTC.

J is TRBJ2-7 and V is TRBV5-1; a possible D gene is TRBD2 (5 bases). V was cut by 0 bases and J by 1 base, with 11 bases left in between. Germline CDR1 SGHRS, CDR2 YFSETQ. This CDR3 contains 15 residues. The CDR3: CASSLGTVQSYEQYF. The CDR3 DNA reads TGCGCCAGCAGCTTGGGGACTGTTCAATCCTACGAGCAGTACTTC.

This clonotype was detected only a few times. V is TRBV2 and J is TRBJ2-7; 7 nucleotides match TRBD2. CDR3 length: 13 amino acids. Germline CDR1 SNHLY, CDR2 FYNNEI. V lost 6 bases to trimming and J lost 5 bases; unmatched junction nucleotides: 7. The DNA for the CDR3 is TGTGCCAGCAGCAGGGAGGGTCGGCACGAGCAGTACTTC. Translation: CASSREGRHEQYF. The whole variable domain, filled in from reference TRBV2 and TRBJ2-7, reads EPEVTQTPSHQVTQMGQEVILRCVPISNHLYFYWYRQILGQKVEFLVSFYNNEISEKSEIFDDQFSVERPDGSNFTLKIRSTKLEDSAMYFCASSREGRHEQYFGPGTRLTVT.

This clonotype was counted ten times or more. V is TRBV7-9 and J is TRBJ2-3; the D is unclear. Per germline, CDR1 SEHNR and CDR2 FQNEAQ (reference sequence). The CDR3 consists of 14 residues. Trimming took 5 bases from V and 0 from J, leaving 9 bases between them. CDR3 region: CASSPWTSTDTQYF. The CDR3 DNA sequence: TGTGCCAGCAGCCCTTGGACCAGCACAGATACGCAGTATTTT.

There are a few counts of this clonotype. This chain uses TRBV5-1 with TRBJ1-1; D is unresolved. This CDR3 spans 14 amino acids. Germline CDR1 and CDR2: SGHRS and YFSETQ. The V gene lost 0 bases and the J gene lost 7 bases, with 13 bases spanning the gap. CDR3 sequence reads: CASSLGEAGDEAFF. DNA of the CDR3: TGCGCCAGCAGCTTGGGTGAAGCGGGCGATGAAGCTTTCTTT.

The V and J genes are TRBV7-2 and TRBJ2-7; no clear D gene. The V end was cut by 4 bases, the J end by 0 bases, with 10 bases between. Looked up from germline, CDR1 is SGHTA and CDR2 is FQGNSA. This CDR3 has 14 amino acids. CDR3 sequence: CASSSLTYSYEQYF. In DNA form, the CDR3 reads TGTGCCAGCAGCTCTCTCACTTACTCCTACGAGCAGTACTTC.

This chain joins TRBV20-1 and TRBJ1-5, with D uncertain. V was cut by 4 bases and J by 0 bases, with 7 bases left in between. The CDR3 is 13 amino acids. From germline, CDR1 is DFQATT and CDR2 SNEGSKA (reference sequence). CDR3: CSATVGSNQPQHF. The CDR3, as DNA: TGCAGTGCTACGGTGGGTAGCAATCAGCCCCAGCATTTT.

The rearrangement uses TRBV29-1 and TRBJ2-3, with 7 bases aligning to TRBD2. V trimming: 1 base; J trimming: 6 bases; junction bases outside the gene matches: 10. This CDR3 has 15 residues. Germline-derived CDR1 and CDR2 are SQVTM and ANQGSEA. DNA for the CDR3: TGCAGCGTTGAAGGTGGCGGGAGTGGCGCCGATACGCAGTATTTT. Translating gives CSVEGGGSGADTQYF.